The 25 T cell receptor beta chains below come from one sample, sequenced in a study of T-cell memory formation after mild COVID-19. MiXCR was run by TCRdb on the 5' RACE reads, yielding one entry per CDR3 protein. This table has about 130,000 distinct CDR3 sequences, over 15% appearing once. Sequencing input: PBMCs or a T cell subset sorted from them (not recorded which). These receptors came from a man between 18 and 29 years old who had mild COVID-19 (a few samples of this study predate the infection). Cell type and time point are not known.

This clonotype came up a few times. The chain couples TRBV5-1 to TRBJ2-3; 8 nucleotides align to TRBD2. The CDR3 has 15 residues. CDR1 SGHRS and CDR2 YFSETQ come from the germline V gene. V lost 4 bases and J lost 2; bases outside the gene matches: 6. CDR3 region: CASSLAAGVTDTQYF. For the CDR3, the DNA is TGCGCCAGCAGCCTCGCAGCGGGGGTCACAGATACGCAGTATTTT.

The sample holds a few counts of this clonotype. The gene calls are TRBV15 and TRBJ2-7; D is perhaps TRBD2 (6 bases). The CDR3 is 14 residues long. V lost 1 base and J 6 bases, leaving 13 bases between the germline ends. The germline V gene has CDR1 LNHNV and CDR2 YYDKDF (reference sequence). CDR3 region: CATSRVEGWGEQYV. CDR3 in DNA: TGTGCCACCAGCAGAGTGGAGGGGTGGGGCGAGCAGTACGTC.

In this sample, this clonotype turned up many times. The chain couples TRBV5-1 to TRBJ1-1, with D maybe TRBD1 (5 bases). V was clipped by 0 bases and J by 4 bases, with 10 bases between them. This CDR3 has 14 amino acids. Germline assignment: CDR1 SGHRS and CDR2 YFSETQ. In nucleotides, the CDR3 is TGCGCCAGCAGCTTGGCCCCAGGGACCACTGAAGCTTTCTTT. Translating gives CASSLAPGTTEAFF.

This clonotype was detected a few times. This chain joins TRBV7-2 and TRBJ2-2, with 8 bases fitting TRBD2. J lost 5 bases, V lost 3 bases, and 5 bases had no gene match. CDR3 length: 15 amino acids. Germline V gene sequence: CDR1 SGHTA, CDR2 FQGNSA. The CDR3 protein is CASSLSGGPTGELFF. CDR3 DNA: TGTGCCAGCAGCTTGAGCGGGGGTCCGACCGGGGAGCTGTTTTTT.

The rearrangement uses TRBV3-1 and TRBJ2-5, with D possibly matching TRBD2 (5 bases). The V gene's germline CDR1 is LGHDT and CDR2 YNNKEL (reference sequence). V gave up 1 base and J gave up 3 bases, with 6 bases separating them. The CDR3 totals 13 residues. The CDR3 DNA reads as TGTGCCAGCAGCCAAGTACTAGAAGAGACCCAGTACTTC. As protein: CASSQVLEETQYF.

The V and J genes are TRBV10-3 and TRBJ2-3; 10 bases align to TRBD2. The CDR3 consists of 17 residues. The V gene end was trimmed by 0 bases and the J gene end by 3 bases; junction bases not matched to a gene: 6. CDR1 and CDR2 from the germline V gene are ENHRY and SYGVKD. This CDR3 is CAISESERTSGTDTQYF. DNA of the CDR3: TGTGCCATCAGTGAGTCAGAGAGGACTAGCGGAACAGATACGCAGTATTTT.

The chain uses TRBV5-1 and TRBJ2-3; D remains unclear. Germline V gene lookup returns CDR1 SGHRS and CDR2 YFSETQ. The germline V and J ends were trimmed by 0 bases and 4 bases, with 9 bases remaining between them. This CDR3 comprises 14 residues. The DNA for the CDR3 is TGCGCCAGCAGCTTGGGGTCTATCCCAGATACGCAGTATTTT. Translated: CASSLGSIPDTQYF.

The chain links TRBV7-2 to TRBJ2-5, with unresolved D. Trimming cost V 4 bases and J 5 bases, with 14 bases left between them. CDR1 and CDR2 (germline): SGHTA, FQGNSA. The CDR3 covers 14 residues. The DNA of the CDR3 is TGTGCCAGCAGCTCTACCAGAGCTTGGGAGACCCAGTACTTC. As protein: CASSSTRAWETQYF.

The CDR3 is CASSLLGSGGGAGDTQYF. As DNA, the CDR3 is TGTGCCAGCAGTTTATTGGGAAGTGGAGGGGGGGCAGGAGATACGCAGTATTTT. The V and J genes are TRBV27 and TRBJ2-3, with D possibly TRBD2 on 7 matching bases. The CDR3 spans 18 residues. The germline V gene encodes CDR1 MNHEY and CDR2 SMNVEV (reference sequence). Between the trimmed V and J ends, which lost 1 base and 5 bases, there was a span of 22 bases.

This clonotype came up a few times. V is TRBV9 and J is TRBJ2-5; 9 nucleotides align to TRBD1. The CDR3 runs to 15 residues. V shed 3 bases, J shed 2 bases, and the junction held 5 bases outside the gene matches. Germline V gene sequence: CDR1 SGDLS, CDR2 YYNGEE. CDR3 amino acids: CASSEGQGIQETQYF. As DNA, the CDR3 is TGTGCCAGCAGCGAGGGACAGGGAATACAAGAGACCCAGTACTTC.

The chain has TRBV12-3 or TRBV12-4 and TRBJ2-1, with 9 positions matching TRBD1. The ends lost 3 bases at V and 10 bases at J; junction bases unmatched: 13. The CDR3 is 16 residues long. DNA of the CDR3: TGTGCCAGCAGTTTCTTGATAGGACAGGGGCATTCCGAGCAGTTCTTC. Translation gives CASSFLIGQGHSEQFF.

The rearrangement joins TRBV3-1 to TRBJ2-7; D is ambiguous. Germline-derived CDR1 and CDR2 are LGHDT and YNNKEL (reference sequence). The CDR3 loop spans 14 amino acids. V lost 0 bases to trimming and J lost 3 bases, with 9 bases between them. The CDR3 loop is CASSQDARRYEQYF. As DNA, the CDR3 is TGTGCCAGCAGCCAAGATGCCCGGCGCTACGAGCAGTACTTC.

The rearrangement uses TRBV2 and TRBJ2-5, with a weak D call TRBD1 (6 bases). V was cut by 6 bases and J by 4 bases, with 12 bases left in between. The germline CDR1 and CDR2 sequences are SNHLY and FYNNEI. This CDR3 comprises 13 residues. CDR3: CASRLQGRETQYF. The CDR3, as DNA: TGTGCCAGCAGATTGCAGGGGAGAGAGACCCAGTACTTC. The complete variable domain, with remaining parts taken from reference TRBV2 and TRBJ2-5, reads EPEVTQTPSHQVTQMGQEVILRCVPISNHLYFYWYRQILGQKVEFLVSFYNNEISEKSEIFDDQFSVERPDGSNFTLKIRSTKLEDSAMYFCASRLQGRETQYFGPGTRLLVL.

The genes are TRBV6-2 or TRBV6-3 and TRBJ2-1; D gene uncertain. The V gene's germline CDR1 is MNHEY and CDR2 SVGEGT. Trimming removed 0 bases from V and 4 bases from J, with 7 bases in between. The length of the CDR3 is 14 residues. The CDR3 DNA follows: TGTGCCAGCAGTTACTCTTACGGGTACAATGAGCAGTTCTTC. Its translation: CASSYSYGYNEQFF.

This clonotype was found a few times. The chain uses TRBV12-3 or TRBV12-4 and TRBJ2-1, with unresolved D. V was shortened by 2 bases and J by 6 bases, with 8 bases between the two germline ends. The CDR3 contains 13 residues. This CDR3 reads CASSLNFGNEQFF. The CDR3 DNA reads as TGTGCCAGCAGTTTAAATTTTGGCAATGAGCAGTTCTTC.

This clonotype was seen a handful of times. V usage is TRBV7-9 and J usage is TRBJ2-4; possibly TRBD1 or TRBD2 for D (6 bases each). CDR1 SEHNR and CDR2 FQNEAQ come from the germline V gene (reference sequence). V was trimmed by 5 bases and J by 0 bases, leaving 11 bases between them. This CDR3 comprises 15 residues. The CDR3 DNA reads TGTGCCAGCAGCAGCAGGGGACTAGCCAAAAACATTCAGTACTTC. It encodes CASSSRGLAKNIQYF.

The chain couples TRBV20-1 to TRBJ2-3; a weak D match, TRBD1 (5 bases). In germline, CDR1 is DFQATT, CDR2 SNEGSKA (reference sequence). With 3 bases removed from V and 3 bases from J, the gap between germline ends came to 16 bases. The CDR3 spans 15 residues. CDR3 protein: CSARTAEGITDTQYF. DNA of the CDR3: TGCAGTGCTAGGACAGCCGAAGGAATTACAGATACGCAGTATTTT.

The chain employs TRBV5-1 and TRBJ2-3; no clear D. V was clipped by 2 bases and J by 2 bases, with 9 bases between them. Germline V gives CDR1 SGHRS, CDR2 YFSETQ. This CDR3 spans 14 amino acids. The CDR3, as DNA: TGCGCCAGCAGCTTCCAGACGACCACAGATACGCAGTATTTT. Its protein is CASSFQTTTDTQYF.

The chain recombines TRBV5-1 with TRBJ1-2, with D maybe TRBD1 (5 bases). Trimming cost V 1 base and J 7 bases, with 11 bases left between them. CDR3 length: 13 residues. CDR1 SGHRS and CDR2 YFSETQ come from the germline V gene. The CDR3: CASSLLGEGGYTF. As DNA, the CDR3 is TGCGCCAGCAGCTTGCTGGGGGAGGGTGGCTACACCTTC. Together with reference TRBV5-1 and TRBJ1-2, the CDR3 gives the full variable domain: KAGVTQTPRYLIKTRGQQVTLSCSPISGHRSVSWYQQTPGQGLQFLFEYFSETQRNKGNFPGRFSGRQFSNSRSEMNVSTLELGDSALYLCASSLLGEGGYTFGSGTRLTVV.

In its sample, this clonotype was seen many times. V gene TRBV15 combines with J gene TRBJ2-1, with D perhaps matching TRBD1 (5 bases). The V end lost 4 bases, the J end lost 4 bases, and 5 bases lay between the germline ends. Looked up from germline, CDR1 is LNHNV and CDR2 is YYDKDF (reference sequence). The CDR3 contains 12 residues. The CDR3 DNA is TGTGCCACCAGCAAGGGGTACAATGAGCAGTTCTTC. Its translation is CATSKGYNEQFF.

The rearrangement uses TRBV20-1 and TRBJ2-5; tentatively, D is TRBD1 (5 bases). Trimming removed 6 bases from V and 7 bases from J, with 18 bases in between. The CDR3 is made up of 13 amino acids. The V gene's germline CDR1 is DFQATT and CDR2 SNEGSKA (reference sequence). In DNA form, the CDR3 reads TGCAGTGCACAGGCCGTTATCCAGGGGACCCAGTACTTC. Translation gives CSAQAVIQGTQYF.

This chain joins TRBV15 and TRBJ1-1; TRBD1 aligns across 7 bases. The CDR3 spans 16 residues. From germline, CDR1 is LNHNV and CDR2 YYDKDF (reference sequence). V shed 5 bases, J shed 1 base, and the junction held 10 bases outside the gene matches. Here the CDR3 DNA reads TGTGCCACCAGCGGCTCGGGAGACAGGGCGAACACTGAAGCTTTCTTT. Its protein is CATSGSGDRANTEAFF.

V gene TRBV10-3 combines with J gene TRBJ2-3, with TRBD2 identical over 9 bases. The CDR3 is 15 residues long. Unmatched junction bases numbered 1, after V lost 2 bases and J lost 1 base. Germline assignment: CDR1 ENHRY and CDR2 SYGVKD. In DNA, the CDR3 is TGTGCCATCAGTGAGCAGCGGGGGGGCACAGATACGCAGTATTTT. This translates into CAISEQRGGTDTQYF.

This clonotype was seen only a few times. The rearrangement links TRBV4-3 to TRBJ2-1; maybe TRBD1 (5 bases). Germline CDR1 and CDR2: LGHNA and YSLEER. V lost 0 bases and J lost 6, with 18 bases in between. The length of the CDR3 is 17 residues. CDR3 loop: CASSQDSSGWYGNEQFF. CDR3 DNA: TGCGCCAGCAGCCAAGACTCGTCAGGGTGGTACGGCAATGAGCAGTTCTTC.

V gene TRBV27 combines with J gene TRBJ1-2; 8 nucleotides align to TRBD1. Trimming cost V 3 bases and J 8 bases; bases outside gene matches: 5. CDR3 length: 13 amino acids. Looked up from germline, CDR1 is MNHEY and CDR2 is SMNVEV (reference sequence). CDR3 coding DNA: TGTGCCAGCAGTTTGACAGGGGTAAGGGGCTACACCTTC. Translation: CASSLTGVRGYTF.